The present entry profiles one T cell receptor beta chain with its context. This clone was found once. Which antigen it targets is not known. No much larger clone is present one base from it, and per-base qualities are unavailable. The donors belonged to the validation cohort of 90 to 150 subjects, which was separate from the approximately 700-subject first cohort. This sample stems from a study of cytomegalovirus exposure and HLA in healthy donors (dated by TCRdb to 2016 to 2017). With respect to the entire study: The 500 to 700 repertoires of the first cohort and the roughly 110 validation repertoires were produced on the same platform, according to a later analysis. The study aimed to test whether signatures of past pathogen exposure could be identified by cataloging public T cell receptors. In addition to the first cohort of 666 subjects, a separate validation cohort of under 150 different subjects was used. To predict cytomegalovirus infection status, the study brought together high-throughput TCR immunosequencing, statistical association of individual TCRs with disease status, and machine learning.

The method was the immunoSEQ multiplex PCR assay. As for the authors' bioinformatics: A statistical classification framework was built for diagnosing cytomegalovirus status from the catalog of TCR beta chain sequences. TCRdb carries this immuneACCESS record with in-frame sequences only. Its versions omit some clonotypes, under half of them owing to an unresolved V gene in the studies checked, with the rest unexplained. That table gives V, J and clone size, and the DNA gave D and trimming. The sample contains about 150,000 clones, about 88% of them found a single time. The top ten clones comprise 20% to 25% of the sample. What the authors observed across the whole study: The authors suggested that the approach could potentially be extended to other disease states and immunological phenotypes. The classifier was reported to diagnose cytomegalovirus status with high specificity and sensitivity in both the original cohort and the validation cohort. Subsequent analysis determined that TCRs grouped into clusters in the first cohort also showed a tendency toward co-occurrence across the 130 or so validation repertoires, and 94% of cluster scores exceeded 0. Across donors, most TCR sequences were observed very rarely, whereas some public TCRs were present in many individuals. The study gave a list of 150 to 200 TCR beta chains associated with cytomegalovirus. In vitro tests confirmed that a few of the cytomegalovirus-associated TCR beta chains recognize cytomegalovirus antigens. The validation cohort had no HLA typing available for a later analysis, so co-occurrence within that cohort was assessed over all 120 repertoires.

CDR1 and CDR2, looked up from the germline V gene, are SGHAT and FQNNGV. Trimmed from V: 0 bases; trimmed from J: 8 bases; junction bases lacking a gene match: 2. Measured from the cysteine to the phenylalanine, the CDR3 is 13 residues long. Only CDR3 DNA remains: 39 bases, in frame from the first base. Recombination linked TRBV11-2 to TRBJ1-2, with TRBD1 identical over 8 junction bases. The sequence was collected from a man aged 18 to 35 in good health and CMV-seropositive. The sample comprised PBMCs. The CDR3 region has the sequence CASSLDYRGGYTF. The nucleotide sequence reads TGTGCCAGCAGCTTAGATTACAGGGGGGGCTACACCTTC.